Included here is one T cell receptor (beta chain) sequence, with context. These data belong to a study of cytomegalovirus exposure and HLA in healthy donors. About the research overall: It was reported in a later analysis that the same platform had been used for the 120 or so validation repertoires as for the 666 first-cohort repertoires.

There are 14 residues in the CDR3. Trimming took 8 bases from V and 4 from J, leaving 17 bases between them. The germline V gene has CDR1 SNHLY and CDR2 FYNNEI. The table came from immunoSEQ multiplex PCR; TCRdb's copy has only in-frame clones and leaves some out. The sample has some 200,000 clones, 84% seen once; the top ten hold around 15%. This rearrangement joins TRBV2 to TRBJ1-1; D perhaps matches TRBD1 (5 bases). The receptor was derived from a young woman in good health and CMV-seropositive. Sequencing was carried out using PBMCs. The CDR3 here is CASEFTVRGTEAFF. The DNA for the CDR3 is TGTGCCAGCGAATTCACCGTAAGGGGCACTGAAGCTTTCTTT.